This T cell receptor beta chain is drawn from a study of blood T cell repertoires in COVID-19. Study context: The United States, Italy and Spain were the sources of the acute and convalescent COVID-19 samples. PBMCs, B-cell-depleted T cells, or T cells provided the cDNA or gDNA that made up the material.

This CDR3 comprises 10 residues. Trimming removed 8 bases from V and 8 bases from J, with 9 bases in between. Germline CDR1 reads LNHDA; CDR2 reads SQIVND (reference sequence). In the study's own analysis: Amplified reference gene primers provided the basis for estimating nucleated cell counts. Profiled with immunoSEQ multiplex PCR; TCRdb holds only in-frame clones, not every one. The D gene and trimming were derived from the DNA, and the V and J assignments and clone size from that table. The repertoire holds around 6,000 clones, roughly 80% seen once, with about 15% in the top ten. This TCR was recovered from a man aged 60 to 69 with acute or convalescent COVID-19. The specimen was peripheral blood. V gene TRBV19 combines with J gene TRBJ1-2; D is uncertain. The DNA for the CDR3 is TGTGCCAGTGGCCAGGCCGGCTACACCTTC. Protein product: CASGQAGYTF.